Below are 22 T cell receptor beta chains sequenced from a single sample in a study of blood T cells in healthy people across ages (dated by TCRdb to 2014 to 2015). The protocol used for the library was 5' RACE. The sequencer was an Illumina HiSeq 2500. A second PCR of roughly 7 to 12 cycles was run with a J-beta primer mix and a sample-barcoded 5' primer. Clones were called with MiXCR by TCRdb after fastp trimmed the public reads at Q25, and only in-frame beta chains were retained. Entries that share a CDR3 protein sequence are merged under the most common genes and DNA. In this sample the table shows 1.4 million or so distinct CDR3 sequences, 40% to 45% of which occur a single time. More than 4% of the sample comes from the top ten. The sequencing input was blood. Receptor source: a woman between 18 and 30 years old in good health.

The chain links TRBV18 to TRBJ2-3; D unclear. The germline V and J ends were trimmed by 2 bases and 0 bases, with 12 bases remaining between them. Per the germline V gene, CDR1 is KGHSH and CDR2 is LQKENI. There are 16 residues in the CDR3. In DNA, the CDR3 is TGTGCCAGCTCACCAAACAGATCCCTCAGCACAGATACGCAGTATTTT. It encodes CASSPNRSLSTDTQYF.

The gene calls are TRBV7-8 and TRBJ2-5; 9 nucleotides match TRBD2. J gave up 9 bases and V 3 bases, and 8 bases lay outside the gene matches. The CDR3 has 14 amino acids. Germline lookup yields CDR1 SGHVS and CDR2 FQNEAQ. CDR3 in amino acids: CASSLATGTSPQYF. CDR3 DNA sequence: TGTGCCAGCAGCTTGGCAACCGGGACTAGCCCCCAGTACTTC.

The chain recombines TRBV20-1 with TRBJ2-5, with 7 nucleotides matching TRBD2. Per germline, CDR1 DFQATT and CDR2 SNEGSKA (reference sequence). This CDR3 has 13 amino acids. Trimming took 5 bases from V and 3 from J; bases not matched to a gene: 6. CDR3 amino acids: CSAAGAGEETQYF. In nucleotides, the CDR3 is TGCAGTGCTGCGGGAGCCGGGGAAGAGACCCAGTACTTC.

V and J are TRBV7-2 and TRBJ2-3, with 9 bases lining up with TRBD1. CDR1 is SGHTA and CDR2 is FQGNSA in the germline V gene. The CDR3 covers 16 residues. V gave up 5 bases and J gave up 3 bases; unmatched junction bases: 9. CDR3 region: CASSGQGRVGTDTQYF. In DNA form, the CDR3 reads TGTGCCAGCAGCGGACAGGGGCGGGTAGGAACAGATACGCAGTATTTT.

The chain has TRBV24-1 and TRBJ2-2, with D possibly matching TRBD1 (6 bases). V gave up 4 bases and J gave up 4 bases, with 9 bases separating them. Germline V CDR1 and CDR2: KGHDR, SFDVKD. The CDR3 sequence is 14 residues long. CDR3 in amino acids: CATSEAGVTGELFF. DNA of the CDR3: TGTGCCACCAGTGAGGCAGGGGTCACCGGGGAGCTGTTTTTT.

The chain is built from TRBV12-3 or TRBV12-4 and TRBJ2-1, with 7 bases that match TRBD1. With V trimmed by 10 bases and J by 2 bases, 8 bases remained unmatched. This CDR3 comprises 14 residues. CDR3 DNA sequence: TGTGCCACCACAGAGGGACAGACCTACAATGAGCAGTTCTTC. Translating it yields CATTEGQTYNEQFF.

This chain connects TRBV19 to TRBJ2-1; D is undetermined. Trimming removed 5 bases at V and 8 bases at J, with 10 bases between. CDR3 size: 12 residues. The V gene's germline CDR1 is LNHDA and CDR2 SQIVND (reference sequence). The CDR3 nucleotides read TGTGCCAGTAGTGAGTACCTAGATGAGCAGTTCTTC. It encodes CASSEYLDEQFF.

The J gene is TRBJ2-7, the V gene TRBV20-1; unclear D gene. Per germline, CDR1 DFQATT and CDR2 SNEGSKA (reference sequence). The germline V and J ends were trimmed by 3 bases and 3 bases, with 6 bases remaining between them. CDR3 length: 11 residues. The CDR3 is CSASPIYEQYF. In nucleotides, the CDR3 is TGCAGTGCTAGCCCCATCTACGAGCAGTACTTC.

At least ten counts were recorded for this clonotype. This may arise from a read error, as a much more abundant clone is one base away. The chain combines TRBV5-1 with TRBJ2-1, with TRBD1 identical over 8 bases. J was trimmed by 13 bases and V by 3 bases; bases with no gene match: 9. Looked up from germline, CDR1 is SGHRS and CDR2 is YFSETQ. The CDR3 spans 13 residues. The CDR3 coding sequence is TGCGCCAGCAGCTGGGGGGACAGGTCTGAACAGTTCTTC. Translating gives CASSWGDRSEQFF.

The CDR3 sequence: CSARSPGTGLRDTQYF. The CDR3 coding sequence is TGCAGTGCTAGATCCCCCGGGACTGGGCTAAGAGATACGCAGTATTTT. V and J are TRBV20-1 and TRBJ2-3; D might be TRBD2 (6 bases). The V end lost 2 bases, the J end lost 5 bases, and 20 bases lay between the germline ends. Germline lookup yields CDR1 DFQATT and CDR2 SNEGSKA (reference sequence). The CDR3 has 16 amino acids.

The V call is TRBV7-9, the J call TRBJ2-7; 10 positions match TRBD2. V was pared by 5 bases and J by 5 bases, with 9 bases of the junction left unmatched. The CDR3 covers 15 residues. Germline V gene lookup returns CDR1 SEHNR and CDR2 FQNEAQ (reference sequence). CDR3 residues: CASSLKAGGRNEQYF. DNA of the CDR3: TGTGCCAGCAGCCTGAAAGCGGGGGGGAGAAACGAGCAGTACTTC.

Details on this clonotype: The junction shows a germline mismatch at one end, possibly a read error. The chain has TRBV4-1 and TRBJ1-5; a weak D match, TRBD1 (5 bases). This CDR3 has 14 amino acids. Per the germline V gene, CDR1 is MGHRA and CDR2 is YSYEKL. The CDR3, as DNA: TGCGCCAACAGCCAGAGACAGAACAATCAGCCCCAGCATTTT. It encodes CANSQRQNNQPQHF.

Of note for this clonotype: The germline gene is not matched at one end of the junction; a read error may be the cause. The J gene is TRBJ2-7, the V gene TRBV7-9, with 9 bases identical to TRBD2. Germline values: CDR1 SEHNR, CDR2 FQNEAQ (reference sequence). The CDR3 sequence is 16 residues long. CDR3 bases: TGTGCCAGCAGCTCGCTCCAAGCGGGGGGTGCCTACGAGCAGAACTTC. Residues: CASSSLQAGGAYEQNF.

In its sample, this clonotype was seen once. Relative to the germline gene, one junction end is altered; a read error may explain this. V is TRBV6-5 and J is TRBJ2-1; possible D gene TRBD2, 5 bases. The CDR3 consists of 14 residues. Germline values: CDR1 MNHEY, CDR2 SVGAGI. CDR3 in DNA: TGTGCCAGCAGTGACTCGTGGAAGGGAGAGACCCAGTTCTTC. This sequence encodes CASSDSWKGETQFF.

This chain connects TRBV12-3 or TRBV12-4 to TRBJ2-1; a possible D gene is TRBD2 (5 bases). The CDR3 runs 15 residues. V shed 0 bases and J shed 6 bases, with 12 bases lying between them. CDR3 coding DNA: TGTGCCAGCAGTTTAGCGGGAGTCGTTGTCAATGAGCAGTTCTTC. It yields the protein CASSLAGVVVNEQFF.

The V call is TRBV6-1, the J call TRBJ1-1, with unresolved D. The CDR3 is 14 residues long. Germline values: CDR1 MNHNS, CDR2 SASEGT. Trimming removed 8 bases at V and 8 bases at J, with 21 bases between. The CDR3 is CASRWPGVPAEAFF. CDR3 nucleotides: TGTGCCAGCCGATGGCCCGGGGTTCCGGCCGAAGCTTTCTTT.

This chain links TRBV12-5 with TRBJ2-5; 10 bases map to TRBD2. Trimming cost V 3 bases and J 2 bases; bases outside gene matches: 6. From germline, CDR1 is LGHNT and CDR2 FRNRAP. This CDR3 has 16 amino acids. CDR3 nucleotide sequence: TGTGCTAGTGGTTTTACAGAGCGGGGGGGACAAGAGACCCAGTACTTC. Translating gives CASGFTERGGQETQYF.

In nucleotides, the CDR3 is TGTGCCAGCAGCTTGTATAGGACTCGGGATACGCAGTATTTT. It specifies CASSLYRTRDTQYF. J is TRBJ2-3 and V is TRBV7-8; a possible D gene is TRBD2 (5 bases). The length of the CDR3 is 14 residues. The germline V and J ends were trimmed by 3 bases and 6 bases, with 13 bases remaining between them. CDR1 SGHVS and CDR2 FQNEAQ come from the germline V gene.

The CDR3 region is CASATTSAWDRFVLFF. The CDR3 nucleotides read TGTGCCAGCGCTACTACCTCGGCCTGGGACAGGTTTGTTCTGTTCTTC. The chain uses TRBV6-2 or TRBV6-3 and TRBJ2-1, with 8 bases lining up with TRBD1. The CDR3 covers 16 residues. The J segment lost 15 bases and the V segment lost 8 bases, leaving 24 bases of the junction unmatched. Per the germline V gene, CDR1 is MNHEY and CDR2 is SVGEGT.

The gene calls are TRBV5-1 and TRBJ2-4, with TRBD2 matching 7 bases. The CDR3 extends over 15 amino acids. Germline V gives CDR1 SGHRS, CDR2 YFSETQ. The junction had 5 bases not matched to a gene; V was cut back by 3 bases and J by 2 bases. CDR3 nucleotide sequence: TGCGCCAGCAGCTCCGGCGGGGGAACCAAAAACATTCAGTACTTC. This encodes CASSSGGGTKNIQYF.

The V and J genes are TRBV28 and TRBJ2-3; possible D gene TRBD2, 5 bases. Germline-derived CDR1 and CDR2 are MDHEN and SYDVKM. The CDR3 has 13 residues. Trimming left V 10 bases short and J 5 bases short, with 16 bases between. Here the CDR3 DNA reads TGTGCCAACACCATTCGCGGAGGAGATACGCAGTATTTT. This sequence encodes CANTIRGGDTQYF.

The J gene is TRBJ1-1, the V gene TRBV27; TRBD1 agrees at 12 bases. CDR1 is MNHEY and CDR2 is SMNVEV in the germline V gene (reference sequence). The CDR3 is made up of 19 amino acids. V dropped 6 bases and J dropped 2; count of bases not matched to a gene: 16. CDR3 amino acids: CASSPSVGTGGPRNTEAFF. The CDR3 coding sequence is TGTGCCAGCAGCCCCTCGGTAGGGACAGGGGGCCCCCGAAACACTGAAGCTTTCTTT.